This T cell receptor (beta chain) was recorded in a study of blood T cell repertoires in COVID-19. The wider study: Samples of COVID-19 (acute and convalescent) were obtained from the United States, Italy and Spain.

Generated by immunoSEQ multiplex PCR, the TCRdb table keeps only in-frame clones and is missing some. The data show about 300,000 clones, 65% to 90% seen once. This sequence originates from a man between 25 and 39 years old who had recovered from COVID-19. The sequenced material came from PBMCs or T cells enriched from blood (not recorded which).

CDR3 bases: TGTGCCAGTAGTATTAACCGGGACAGCTCCTACGAGCAGTACTTC. Translating gives CASSINRDSSYEQYF. The chain links TRBV19 to TRBJ2-7; 7 bases align to TRBD1. V lost 3 bases and J lost 0; bases outside the gene matches: 5. The CDR3 length is 15 residues. Germline V gene lookup returns CDR1 LNHDA and CDR2 SQIVND (reference sequence).